The 19 T cell receptor beta chains given below trace back to one sample, sequenced in a study of blood T cell repertoires in COVID-19. Sequencing was performed with immunoSEQ multiplex PCR; in TCRdb, only in-frame clones are kept and a portion is missing. This sample has some 80,000 clones, with 88% found just once. The sequenced sample was peripheral blood. The receptors were sampled from a human donor in a cohort sampled during active COVID-19.

The chain carries TRBV9 and TRBJ2-3; 8 bases fit TRBD2. The V gene end was trimmed by 4 bases and the J gene end by 6 bases; junction bases not matched to a gene: 10. The CDR3 loop spans 15 amino acids. In germline, CDR1 is SGDLS, CDR2 YYNGEE. DNA of the CDR3: TGTGCCAGCAGCCCGGGGGGGGGAAATTCGGATACGCAGTATTTT. This translates into CASSPGGGNSDTQYF.

The chain couples TRBV4-3 to TRBJ1-2, with 12 positions matching TRBD1. The CDR3 contains 16 residues. After removal of 0 bases from V and 8 bases from J, the junction contained 7 bases not matched to a gene. From germline, CDR1 is LGHNA and CDR2 YSLEER. CDR3 nucleotides: TGCGCCAGCAGCCAAGATGGGGGACAGGGGGCGCGAGGCTACACCTTC. Amino acids: CASSQDGGQGARGYTF.

The rearrangement links TRBV6-5 to TRBJ2-7; D is possibly TRBD1 (5 bases). The ends were cut back, 8 bases at V and 0 bases at J, with 14 bases in the middle. The CDR3 runs 14 residues. Germline lookup yields CDR1 MNHEY and CDR2 SVGAGI. The CDR3 DNA follows: TGTGCCAGCTCCCGGGCAGGGCTCTCCTACGAGCAGTACTTC. Its protein product is CASSRAGLSYEQYF.

This chain links TRBV19 with TRBJ1-1; TRBD1 matches 7 bases. V gave up 6 bases and J gave up 5 bases; unmatched junction bases: 6. Germline CDR1 LNHDA, CDR2 SQIVND (reference sequence). The CDR3 loop spans 13 amino acids. The CDR3 coding sequence is TGTGCCAGTAGCGAGACAGGGTGGACTGAAGCTTTCTTT. It translates to CASSETGWTEAFF.

V gene TRBV5-5 combines with J gene TRBJ2-5, with 7 bases lining up with TRBD2. This CDR3 is 14 amino acids long. The ends lost 4 bases at V and 4 bases at J; junction bases unmatched: 7. Germline loops: CDR1 SGHKS, CDR2 YYEKEE (reference sequence). CDR3 in amino acids: CASSPRTSRETQYF. CDR3 sequence (DNA): TGTGCCAGCAGCCCGCGGACTAGTCGAGAGACCCAGTACTTC.

The chain is built from TRBV27 and TRBJ2-2; D may be TRBD1 (6 bases). The CDR3 is 16 amino acids. The germline V gene has CDR1 MNHEY and CDR2 SMNVEV (reference sequence). V lost 2 bases and J 1 base, leaving 11 bases between the germline ends. In nucleotides, the CDR3 is TGTGCCAGCAGTTTAAAGGGCAGGGGGAACACCGGGGAGCTGTTTTTT. Translated, it gives CASSLKGRGNTGELFF.

The V call is TRBV5-1, the J call TRBJ2-1; TRBD1 matches at 7 bases. The CDR3 is 14 residues long. Germline V gene sequence: CDR1 SGHRS, CDR2 YFSETQ. The J segment lost 6 bases and the V segment lost 7 bases, leaving 10 bases of the junction unmatched. The CDR3 protein is CASGTDPPSNEQFF. DNA of the CDR3: TGCGCCAGCGGGACAGACCCTCCGAGCAATGAGCAGTTCTTC.

In this sample, this clone turned up a few times. The rearrangement uses TRBV2 and TRBJ1-3; no firm D call. Germline lookup yields CDR1 SNHLY and CDR2 FYNNEI. The V and J ends lost 2 bases and 0 bases respectively, with 5 bases between them. The CDR3 spans 14 residues. CDR3 DNA: TGTGCCAGCAGTGAACACAGCTCTGGAAACACCATATATTTT. This codes for CASSEHSSGNTIYF.

The CDR3 DNA is TGTGCCAGCAGCCGCTCCCAAGCTAGCGGGAGGGCGTCTCTCAATGAGCAGTTCTTC. Protein product: CASSRSQASGRASLNEQFF. The rearrangement joins TRBV3-1 (or the pseudogene TRBV3-2) to TRBJ2-1, with 12 bases fitting TRBD2. CDR1 is LGHDT, CDR2 YNNKEL, per germline (reference sequence). CDR3 length equals 19 residues. V was pared by 4 bases and J by 6 bases, with 16 bases of the junction left unmatched.

This chain joins TRBV6-5 and TRBJ2-5; D possibly corresponds to TRBD2 (5 bases). Germline CDR1 MNHEY, CDR2 SVGAGI. This CDR3 is built from 16 residues. Trimming left V 0 bases short and J 2 bases short, with 13 bases between. The CDR3 DNA sequence: TGTGCCAGCAGTTACTCCGGGATGAGGATACAAGAGACCCAGTACTTC. It specifies CASSYSGMRIQETQYF.

The chain uses TRBV7-2 and TRBJ1-3; the D gene is possibly TRBD1 (6 bases). The CDR3 runs to 15 residues. Trimming removed 2 bases from V and 2 bases from J, with 10 bases in between. Germline values: CDR1 SGHTA, CDR2 FQGNSA. For the CDR3, the DNA is TGTGCCAGCAGCTTAATGTCAGGGGCTGGAAACACCATATATTTT. Its translation is CASSLMSGAGNTIYF.

The J gene is TRBJ2-5, the V gene TRBV29-1, with 9 bases fitting TRBD2. CDR1 and CDR2 (germline): SQVTM, ANQGSEA. CDR3 length: 13 residues. V shed 5 bases, J shed 4 bases, and the junction held 5 bases outside the gene matches. The CDR3 sequence: CSVLAGGAETQYF. The DNA for the CDR3 is TGCAGCGTTTTGGCGGGGGGGGCAGAGACCCAGTACTTC.

This chain joins TRBV18 and TRBJ2-1; 14 nucleotides agree with TRBD2. The CDR3 extends over 17 amino acids. Germline CDR1 KGHSH, CDR2 LQKENI. V shed 3 bases, J shed 7 bases, and the junction held 8 bases outside the gene matches. The CDR3 bases are TGTGCCAGCTCACCGCCCCGACTAGCGGGAGGGGGTAATGAGCAGTTCTTC. As protein: CASSPPRLAGGGNEQFF.

This chain joins TRBV3-1 (or the pseudogene TRBV3-2) and TRBJ1-5; maybe TRBD1 (5 bases). The CDR3 extends over 14 amino acids. V lost 1 base and J 4 bases, leaving 8 bases between the germline ends. Germline-derived CDR1 and CDR2 are LGHDT and YNNKEL (reference sequence). The CDR3: CASSQAGINQPQHF. Here the CDR3 DNA reads TGTGCCAGCAGCCAAGCAGGGATTAATCAGCCCCAGCATTTT.

The chain is built from TRBV28 and TRBJ1-3, with D possibly TRBD1 on 6 matching bases. Trimming removed 6 bases from V and 2 bases from J, with 17 bases in between. In germline, CDR1 is MDHEN, CDR2 SYDVKM. This CDR3 is built from 16 residues. In DNA form, the CDR3 reads TGTGCCAGCAGGGGGGCTACAGGGAGGGCTGGAAACACCATATATTTT. Residues: CASRGATGRAGNTIYF.

This clone has just one count. The V call is TRBV5-5, the J call TRBJ2-1, with TRBD2 matching over 8 bases. Unmatched junction bases numbered 3, after V lost 4 bases and J lost 3 bases. The germline V gene encodes CDR1 SGHKS and CDR2 YYEKEE (reference sequence). There are 14 residues in the CDR3. Here the CDR3 reads CASSKTSGYNEQFF. CDR3 sequence (DNA): TGTGCCAGCAGCAAAACTAGCGGCTACAATGAGCAGTTCTTC.

This clone was seen a single time. This chain joins TRBV19 and TRBJ2-1, with 8 bases identical to TRBD2. Germline loops: CDR1 LNHDA, CDR2 SQIVND (reference sequence). Trimming at V came to 5 bases and at J to 6 bases, leaving 9 bases not matched to a gene. The CDR3 extends over 15 amino acids. The CDR3 bases are TGTGCCAGTAGTTCAACCGGGACTAGTCGCAATGAGCAGTTCTTC. This translates into CASSSTGTSRNEQFF. The full variable domain, with the rest looked up from reference TRBV19 and TRBJ2-1, is DGGITQSPKYLFRKEGQNVTLSCEQNLNHDAMYWYRQDPGQGLRLIYYSQIVNDFQKGDIAEGYSVSREKKESFPLTVTSAQKNPTAFYLCASSSTGTSRNEQFFGPGTRLTVL.

The V call is TRBV28, the J call TRBJ2-3; no reliable D call. The V gene lost 3 bases and the J gene lost 3 bases, with 16 bases spanning the gap. The CDR3 is made up of 16 amino acids. CDR1 and CDR2 from the germline V gene are MDHEN and SYDVKM. This CDR3 reads CASSFLRNSGTDTQYF. CDR3 nucleotide sequence: TGTGCCAGCAGTTTTTTGCGGAACTCTGGGACAGATACGCAGTATTTT. Variable domain in full (rest from reference TRBV28 and TRBJ2-3): DVKVTQSSRYLVKRTGEKVFLECVQDMDHENMFWYRQDPGLGLRLIYFSYDVKMKEKGDIPEGYSVSREKKERFSLILESASTNQTSMYLCASSFLRNSGTDTQYFGPGTRLTVL.

The genes are TRBV15 and TRBJ2-1, with TRBD2 identical over 12 bases. Germline CDR1 LNHNV, CDR2 YYDKDF (reference sequence). The CDR3 consists of 15 residues. Trimming took 1 base from V and 9 from J; bases not matched to a gene: 4. The chain's CDR3 is CATSRGLAGVGEQFF. The CDR3 DNA reads as TGTGCCACCAGCAGAGGACTAGCGGGAGTTGGTGAGCAGTTCTTC.